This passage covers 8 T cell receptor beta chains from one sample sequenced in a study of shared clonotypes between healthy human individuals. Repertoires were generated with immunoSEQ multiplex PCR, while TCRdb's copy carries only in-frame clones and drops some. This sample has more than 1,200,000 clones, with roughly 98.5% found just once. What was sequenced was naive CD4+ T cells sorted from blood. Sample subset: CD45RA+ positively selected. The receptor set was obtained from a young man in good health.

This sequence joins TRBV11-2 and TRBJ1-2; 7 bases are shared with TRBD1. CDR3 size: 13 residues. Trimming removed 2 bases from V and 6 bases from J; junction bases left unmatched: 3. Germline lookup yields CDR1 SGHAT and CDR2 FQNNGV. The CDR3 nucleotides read TGTGCCAGCAGCTTACGCGGGACAGATGGCTACACCTTC. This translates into CASSLRGTDGYTF.

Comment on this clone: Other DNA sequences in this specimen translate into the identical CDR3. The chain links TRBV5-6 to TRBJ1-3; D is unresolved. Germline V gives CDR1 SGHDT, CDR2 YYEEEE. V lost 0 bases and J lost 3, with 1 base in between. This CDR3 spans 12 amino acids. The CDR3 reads CASSLGGNTIYF. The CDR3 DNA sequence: TGTGCCAGCAGCTTGGGTGGAAACACCATATATTTT.

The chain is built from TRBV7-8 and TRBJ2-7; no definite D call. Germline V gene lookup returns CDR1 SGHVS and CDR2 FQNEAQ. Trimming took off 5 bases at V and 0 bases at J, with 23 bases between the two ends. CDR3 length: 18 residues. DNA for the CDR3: TGTGCCAGCAGCCGGCGCTTCGGTACGGCCCAGAGCTCCTACGAGCAGTACTTC. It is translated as CASSRRFGTAQSSYEQYF.

CDR3 residues: CASSEHLSGAIHEQFF. In DNA, the CDR3 is TGTGCCAGCAGTGAACACCTGTCGGGAGCTATCCATGAGCAGTTCTTC. The chain combines TRBV6-1 with TRBJ2-1, with D possibly TRBD2 on 6 matching bases. The CDR3 extends over 16 amino acids. V was trimmed by 2 bases and J by 8 bases, leaving 19 bases between them. The germline CDR1 and CDR2 sequences are MNHNS and SASEGT.

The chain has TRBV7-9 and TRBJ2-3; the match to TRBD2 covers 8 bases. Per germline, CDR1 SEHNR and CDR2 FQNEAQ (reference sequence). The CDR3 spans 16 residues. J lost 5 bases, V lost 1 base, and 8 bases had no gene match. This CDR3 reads CASSLEPGGVLDTQYF. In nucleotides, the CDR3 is TGTGCCAGCAGCTTAGAACCGGGAGGGGTCTTAGATACGCAGTATTTT.

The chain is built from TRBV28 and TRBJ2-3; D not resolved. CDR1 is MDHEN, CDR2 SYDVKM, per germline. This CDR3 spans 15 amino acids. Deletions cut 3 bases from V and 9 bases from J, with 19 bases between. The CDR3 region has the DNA TGTGCCAGCAGTTTTTGGAGCGAGACAACCGTAACGCAGTATTTT. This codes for CASSFWSETTVTQYF.

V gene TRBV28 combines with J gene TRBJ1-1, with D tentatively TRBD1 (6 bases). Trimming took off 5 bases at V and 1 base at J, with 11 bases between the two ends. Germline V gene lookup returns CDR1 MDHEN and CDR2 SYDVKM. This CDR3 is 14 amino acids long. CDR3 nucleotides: TGTGCCAGCAGTGCCACAGGGTGGAACACTGAAGCTTTCTTT. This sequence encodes CASSATGWNTEAFF.

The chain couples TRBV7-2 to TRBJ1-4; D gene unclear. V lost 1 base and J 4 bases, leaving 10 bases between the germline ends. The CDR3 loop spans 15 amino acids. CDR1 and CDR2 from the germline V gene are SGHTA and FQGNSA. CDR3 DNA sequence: TGTGCCAGCAGCTTAGGTCAGCGAGATAATGAAAAACTGTTTTTT. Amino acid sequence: CASSLGQRDNEKLFF.